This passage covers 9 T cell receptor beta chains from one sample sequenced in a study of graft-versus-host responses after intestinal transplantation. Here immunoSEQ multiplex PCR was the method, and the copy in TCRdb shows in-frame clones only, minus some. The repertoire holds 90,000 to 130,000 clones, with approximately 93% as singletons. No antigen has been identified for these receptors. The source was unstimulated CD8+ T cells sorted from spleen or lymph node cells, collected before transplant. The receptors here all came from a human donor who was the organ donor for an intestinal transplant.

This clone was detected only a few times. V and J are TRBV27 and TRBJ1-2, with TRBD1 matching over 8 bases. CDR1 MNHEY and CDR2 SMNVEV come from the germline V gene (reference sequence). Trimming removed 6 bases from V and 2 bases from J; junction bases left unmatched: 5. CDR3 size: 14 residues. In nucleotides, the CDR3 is TGTGCCAGCAGGAACCCAGGGGGCAACTATGGCTACACCTTC. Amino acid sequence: CASRNPGGNYGYTF.

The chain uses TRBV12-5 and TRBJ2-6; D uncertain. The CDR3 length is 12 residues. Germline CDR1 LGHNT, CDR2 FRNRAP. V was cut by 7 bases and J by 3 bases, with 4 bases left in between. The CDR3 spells CASDNGANVLTF. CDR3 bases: TGTGCTAGTGACAATGGGGCCAACGTCCTGACTTTC.

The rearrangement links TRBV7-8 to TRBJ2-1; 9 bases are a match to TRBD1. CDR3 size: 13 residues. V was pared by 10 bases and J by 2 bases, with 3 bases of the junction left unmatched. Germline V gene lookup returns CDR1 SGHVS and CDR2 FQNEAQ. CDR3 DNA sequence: TGTGCCACCAGACAGGGGGCCTACAATGAGCAGTTCTTC. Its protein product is CATRQGAYNEQFF.

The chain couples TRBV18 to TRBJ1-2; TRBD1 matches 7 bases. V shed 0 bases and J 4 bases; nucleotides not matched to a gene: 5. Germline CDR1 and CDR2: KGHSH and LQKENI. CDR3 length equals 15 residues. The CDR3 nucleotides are TGTGCCAGCTCACCACCCTGGGGACAGTCCTATGGCTACACCTTC. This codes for CASSPPWGQSYGYTF. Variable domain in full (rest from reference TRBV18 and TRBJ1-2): NAGVMQNPRHLVRRRGQEARLRCSPMKGHSHVYWYRQLPEEGLKFMVYLQKENIIDESGMPKERFSAEFPKEGPSILRIQQVVRGDSAAYFCASSPPWGQSYGYTFGSGTRLTVV.

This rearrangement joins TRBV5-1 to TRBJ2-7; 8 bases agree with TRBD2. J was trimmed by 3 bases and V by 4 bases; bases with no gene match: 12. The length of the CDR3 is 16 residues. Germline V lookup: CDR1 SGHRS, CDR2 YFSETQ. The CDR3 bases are TGCGCCAGCAGCCCAAACCAATCGGGACTAGTCTACGAGCAGTACTTC. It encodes CASSPNQSGLVYEQYF. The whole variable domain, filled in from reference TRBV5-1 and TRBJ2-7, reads KAGVTQTPRYLIKTRGQQVTLSCSPISGHRSVSWYQQTPGQGLQFLFEYFSETQRNKGNFPGRFSGRQFSNSRSEMNVSTLELGDSALYLCASSPNQSGLVYEQYFGPGTRLTVT.

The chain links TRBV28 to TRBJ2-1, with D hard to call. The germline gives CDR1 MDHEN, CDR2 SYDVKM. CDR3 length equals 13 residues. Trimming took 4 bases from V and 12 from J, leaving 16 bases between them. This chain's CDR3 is CASSSMVKYGQFF. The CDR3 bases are TGTGCCAGCAGTTCCATGGTAAAGTATGGGCAGTTCTTC.

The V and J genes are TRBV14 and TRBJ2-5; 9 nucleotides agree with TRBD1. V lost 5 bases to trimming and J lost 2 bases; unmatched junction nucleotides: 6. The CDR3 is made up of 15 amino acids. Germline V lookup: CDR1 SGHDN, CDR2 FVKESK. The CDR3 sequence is CASSTYRGQQETQYF. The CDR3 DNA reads TGTGCCAGCAGCACCTACAGGGGGCAGCAAGAGACCCAGTACTTC. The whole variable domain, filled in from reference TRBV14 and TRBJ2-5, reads EAGVTQFPSHSVIEKGQTVTLRCDPISGHDNLYWYRRVMGKEIKFLLHFVKESKQDESGMPNNRFLAERTGGTYSTLKVQPAELEDSGVYFCASSTYRGQQETQYFGPGTRLLVL.

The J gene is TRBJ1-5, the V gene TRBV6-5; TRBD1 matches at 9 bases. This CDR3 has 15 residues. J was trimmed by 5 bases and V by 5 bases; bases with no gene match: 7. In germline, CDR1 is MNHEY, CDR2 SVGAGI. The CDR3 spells CASSPEGQGHQPQHF. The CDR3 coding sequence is TGTGCCAGCAGTCCAGAGGGACAGGGTCATCAGCCCCAGCATTTT.

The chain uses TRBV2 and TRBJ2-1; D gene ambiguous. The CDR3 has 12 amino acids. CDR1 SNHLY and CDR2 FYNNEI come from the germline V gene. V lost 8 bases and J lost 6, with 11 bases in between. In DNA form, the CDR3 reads TGTGCCAGCGGTCTAGTGGGCAATGAGCAGTTCTTC. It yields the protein CASGLVGNEQFF.